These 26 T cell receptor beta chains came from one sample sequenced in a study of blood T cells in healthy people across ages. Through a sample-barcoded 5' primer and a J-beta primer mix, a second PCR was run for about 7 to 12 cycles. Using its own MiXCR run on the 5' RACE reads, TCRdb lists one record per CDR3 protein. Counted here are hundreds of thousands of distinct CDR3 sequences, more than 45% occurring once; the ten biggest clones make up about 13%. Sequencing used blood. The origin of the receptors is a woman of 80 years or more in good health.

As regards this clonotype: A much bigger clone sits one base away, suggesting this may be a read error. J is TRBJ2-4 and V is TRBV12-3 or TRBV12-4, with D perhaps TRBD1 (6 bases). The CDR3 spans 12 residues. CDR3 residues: CAGSPPGAIQYF. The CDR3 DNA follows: TGTGCCGGCAGTCCCCCAGGGGCAATTCAGTACTTC.

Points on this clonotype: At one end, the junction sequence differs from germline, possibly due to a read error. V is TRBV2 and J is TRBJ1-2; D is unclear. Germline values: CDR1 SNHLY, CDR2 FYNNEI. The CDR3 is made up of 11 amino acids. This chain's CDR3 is CASSEVGGCTF. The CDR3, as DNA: TGTGCCAGCAGTGAAGTGGGTGGCTGCACCTTC.

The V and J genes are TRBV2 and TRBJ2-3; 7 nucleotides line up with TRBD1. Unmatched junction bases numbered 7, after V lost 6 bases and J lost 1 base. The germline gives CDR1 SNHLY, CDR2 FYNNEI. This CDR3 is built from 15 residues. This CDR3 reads CASSRQGLGTDTQYF. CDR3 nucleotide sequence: TGTGCCAGCAGCCGACAGGGTTTGGGCACAGATACGCAGTATTTT.

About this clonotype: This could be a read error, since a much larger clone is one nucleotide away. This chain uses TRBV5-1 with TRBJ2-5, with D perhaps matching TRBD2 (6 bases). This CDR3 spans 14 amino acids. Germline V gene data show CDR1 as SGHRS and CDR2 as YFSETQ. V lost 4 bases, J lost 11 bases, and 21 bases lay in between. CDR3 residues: CASSLFEDYNEQYF. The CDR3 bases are TGCGCCAGCAGCCTGTTCGAGGACTACAATGAGCAGTACTTC.

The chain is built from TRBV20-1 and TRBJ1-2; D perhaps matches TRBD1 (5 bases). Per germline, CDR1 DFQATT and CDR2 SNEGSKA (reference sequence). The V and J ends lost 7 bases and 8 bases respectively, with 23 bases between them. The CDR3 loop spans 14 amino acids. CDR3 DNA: TGCAGTGTACGGCGAGACAGACGGTTAGAAGGCTACACCTTC. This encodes CSVRRDRRLEGYTF.

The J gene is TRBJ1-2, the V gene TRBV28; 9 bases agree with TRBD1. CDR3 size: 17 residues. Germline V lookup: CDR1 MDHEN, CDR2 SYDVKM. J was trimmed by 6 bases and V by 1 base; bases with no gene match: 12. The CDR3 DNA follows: TGTGCCAGCAGTTTATTTAGTGATGGACAGGGGACTGATGGCTACACCTTC. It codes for CASSLFSDGQGTDGYTF.

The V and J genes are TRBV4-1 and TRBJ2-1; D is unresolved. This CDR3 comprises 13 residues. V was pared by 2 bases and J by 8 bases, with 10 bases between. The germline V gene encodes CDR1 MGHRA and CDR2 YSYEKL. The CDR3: CASSQPSPDEQFF. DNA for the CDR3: TGCGCCAGCAGCCAACCATCTCCGGATGAGCAGTTCTTC.

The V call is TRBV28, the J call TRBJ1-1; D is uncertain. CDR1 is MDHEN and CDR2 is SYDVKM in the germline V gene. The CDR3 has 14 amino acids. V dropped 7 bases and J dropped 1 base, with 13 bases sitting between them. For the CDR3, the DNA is TGTGCCAGCATTTCTCCCGGTGGGAACACTGAAGCTTTCTTT. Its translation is CASISPGGNTEAFF. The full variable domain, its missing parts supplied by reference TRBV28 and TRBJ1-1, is DVKVTQSSRYLVKRTGEKVFLECVQDMDHENMFWYRQDPGLGLRLIYFSYDVKMKEKGDIPEGYSVSREKKERFSLILESASTNQTSMYLCASISPGGNTEAFFGQGTRLTVV.

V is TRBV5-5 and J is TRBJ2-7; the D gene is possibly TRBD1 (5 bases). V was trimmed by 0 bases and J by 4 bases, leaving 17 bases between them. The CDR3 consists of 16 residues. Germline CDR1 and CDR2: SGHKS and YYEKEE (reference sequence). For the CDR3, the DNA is TGTGCCAGCAGCTTGGATATGGGGCAGGTCCAGTACGAGCAGTACTTC. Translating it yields CASSLDMGQVQYEQYF.

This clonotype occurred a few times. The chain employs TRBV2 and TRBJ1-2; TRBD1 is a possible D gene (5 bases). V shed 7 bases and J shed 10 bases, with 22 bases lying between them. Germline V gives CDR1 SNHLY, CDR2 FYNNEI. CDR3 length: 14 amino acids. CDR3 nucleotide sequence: TGTGCCAGCATAGCGGGGACTTCGCAGCGCAACTACACCTTC. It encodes CASIAGTSQRNYTF.

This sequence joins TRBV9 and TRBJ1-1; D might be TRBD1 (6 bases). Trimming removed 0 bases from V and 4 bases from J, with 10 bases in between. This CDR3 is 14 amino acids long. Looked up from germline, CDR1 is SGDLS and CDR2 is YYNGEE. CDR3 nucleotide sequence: TGTGCCAGCAGCGTAGGGTCAGGGGCCACTGAAGCTTTCTTT. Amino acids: CASSVGSGATEAFF.

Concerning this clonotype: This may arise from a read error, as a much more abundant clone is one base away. CDR3 sequence: CASSQEQAGENRQYF. In DNA form, the CDR3 reads TGTGCCAGCAGCCAAGAACAAGCGGGAGAAAACCGTCAGTACTTC. This sequence joins TRBV3-1 and TRBJ2-7, with 8 nucleotides matching TRBD2. The CDR3 is made up of 15 amino acids. V dropped 0 bases and J dropped 10; count of bases not matched to a gene: 11. Per the germline V gene, CDR1 is LGHDT and CDR2 is YNNKEL (reference sequence).

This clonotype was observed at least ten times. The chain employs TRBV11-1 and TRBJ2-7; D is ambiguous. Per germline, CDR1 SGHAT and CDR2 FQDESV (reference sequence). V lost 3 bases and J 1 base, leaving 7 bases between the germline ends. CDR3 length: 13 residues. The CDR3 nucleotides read TGTGCCAGCAGCTTCGTCAGTTCCTACGAGCAGTACTTC. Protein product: CASSFVSSYEQYF.

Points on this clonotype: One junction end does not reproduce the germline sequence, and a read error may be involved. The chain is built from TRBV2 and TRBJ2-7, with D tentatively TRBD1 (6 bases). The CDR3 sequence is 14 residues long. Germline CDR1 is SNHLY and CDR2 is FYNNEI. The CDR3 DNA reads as TGTGCCAGCTCCCCGGACAGTGCCACCTACGAGCGGTACTTC. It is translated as CASSPDSATYERYF.

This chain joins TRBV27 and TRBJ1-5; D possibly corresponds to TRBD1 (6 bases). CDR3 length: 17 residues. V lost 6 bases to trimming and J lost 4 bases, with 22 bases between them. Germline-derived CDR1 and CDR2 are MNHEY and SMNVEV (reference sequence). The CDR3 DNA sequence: TGTGCCAGCAGCCCGGGGGCGGGACAAAAACTTAATCAGCCCCAGCATTTT. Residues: CASSPGAGQKLNQPQHF.

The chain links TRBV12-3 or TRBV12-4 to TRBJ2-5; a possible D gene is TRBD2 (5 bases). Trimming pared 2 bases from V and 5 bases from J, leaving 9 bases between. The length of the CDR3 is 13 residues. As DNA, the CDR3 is TGTGCCAGCAGTTTAACTAGGTGGGAGACCCAGTACTTC. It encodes CASSLTRWETQYF.

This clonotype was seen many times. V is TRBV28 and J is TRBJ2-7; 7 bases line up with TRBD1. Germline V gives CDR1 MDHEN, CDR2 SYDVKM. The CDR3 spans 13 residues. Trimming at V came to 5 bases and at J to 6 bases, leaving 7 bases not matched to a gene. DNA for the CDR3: TGTGCCAGCAGTCGCGCAGGGGGTAGCGAGCAGTACTTC. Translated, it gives CASSRAGGSEQYF.

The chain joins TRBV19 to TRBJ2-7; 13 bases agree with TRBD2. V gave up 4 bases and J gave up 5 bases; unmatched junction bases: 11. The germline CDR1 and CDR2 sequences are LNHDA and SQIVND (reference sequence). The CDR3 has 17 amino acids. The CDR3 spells CASSKIVGTSGNNEQYF. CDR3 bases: TGTGCCAGTAGTAAAATAGTCGGGACTAGCGGGAACAACGAGCAGTACTTC.

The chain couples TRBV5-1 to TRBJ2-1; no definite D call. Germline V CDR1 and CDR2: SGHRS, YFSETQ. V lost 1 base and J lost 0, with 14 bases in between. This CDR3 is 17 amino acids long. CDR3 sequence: CASSLLRRIRSYNEQFF. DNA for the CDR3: TGCGCCAGCAGCTTGCTTAGGAGAATCCGCTCCTACAATGAGCAGTTCTTC.

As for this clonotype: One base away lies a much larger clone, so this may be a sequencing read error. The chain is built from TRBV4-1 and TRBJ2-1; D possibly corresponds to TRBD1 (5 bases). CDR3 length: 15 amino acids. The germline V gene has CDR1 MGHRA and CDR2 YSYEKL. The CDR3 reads CASSLPQVTYKEQFF. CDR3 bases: TGCGCCAGCAGCTTACCACAGGTAACCTACAAGGAGCAGTTCTTC.

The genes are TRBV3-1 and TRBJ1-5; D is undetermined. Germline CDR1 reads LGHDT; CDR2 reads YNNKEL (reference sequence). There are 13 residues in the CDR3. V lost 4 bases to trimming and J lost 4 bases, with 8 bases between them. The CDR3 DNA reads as TGTGCCAGCAGCCGCGGAAAAAATCAGCCCCAGCATTTT. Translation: CASSRGKNQPQHF.

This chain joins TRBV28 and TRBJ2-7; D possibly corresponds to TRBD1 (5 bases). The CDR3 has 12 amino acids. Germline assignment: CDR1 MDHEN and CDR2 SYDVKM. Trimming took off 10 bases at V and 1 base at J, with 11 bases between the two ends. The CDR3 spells CATGLGSYEQYF. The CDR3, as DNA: TGTGCCACAGGGTTAGGATCCTACGAGCAGTACTTC.

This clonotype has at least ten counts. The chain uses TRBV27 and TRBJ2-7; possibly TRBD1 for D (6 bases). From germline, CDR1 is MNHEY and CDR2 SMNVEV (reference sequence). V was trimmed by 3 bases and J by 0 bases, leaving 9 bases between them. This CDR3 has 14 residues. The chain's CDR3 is CASSFKDSSYEQYF. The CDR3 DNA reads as TGTGCCAGCAGTTTCAAGGACAGCTCCTACGAGCAGTACTTC.

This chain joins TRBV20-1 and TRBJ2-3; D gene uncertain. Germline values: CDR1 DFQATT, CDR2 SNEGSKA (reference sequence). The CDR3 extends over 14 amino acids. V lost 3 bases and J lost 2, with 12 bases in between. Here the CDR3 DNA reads TGCAGTGCTAGGCGCCGGGCTCTCACAGATACGCAGTATTTT. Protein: CSARRRALTDTQYF.

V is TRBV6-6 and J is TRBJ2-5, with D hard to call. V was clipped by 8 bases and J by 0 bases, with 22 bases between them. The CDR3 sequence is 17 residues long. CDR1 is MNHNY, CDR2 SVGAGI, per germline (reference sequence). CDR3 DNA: TGTGCCAGCGTTCCTGCCCTGGGCACAAAGTACCAAGAGACCCAGTACTTC. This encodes CASVPALGTKYQETQYF.

The CDR3 nucleotides read TGTGCCAGCAGTTTAGTAGGGAGGCATGGCTACACCTTC. Translation gives CASSLVGRHGYTF. V is TRBV28 and J is TRBJ1-2; D gene uncertain. This CDR3 is 13 amino acids long. Trimming removed 2 bases at V and 6 bases at J, with 10 bases between. Germline lookup yields CDR1 MDHEN and CDR2 SYDVKM.